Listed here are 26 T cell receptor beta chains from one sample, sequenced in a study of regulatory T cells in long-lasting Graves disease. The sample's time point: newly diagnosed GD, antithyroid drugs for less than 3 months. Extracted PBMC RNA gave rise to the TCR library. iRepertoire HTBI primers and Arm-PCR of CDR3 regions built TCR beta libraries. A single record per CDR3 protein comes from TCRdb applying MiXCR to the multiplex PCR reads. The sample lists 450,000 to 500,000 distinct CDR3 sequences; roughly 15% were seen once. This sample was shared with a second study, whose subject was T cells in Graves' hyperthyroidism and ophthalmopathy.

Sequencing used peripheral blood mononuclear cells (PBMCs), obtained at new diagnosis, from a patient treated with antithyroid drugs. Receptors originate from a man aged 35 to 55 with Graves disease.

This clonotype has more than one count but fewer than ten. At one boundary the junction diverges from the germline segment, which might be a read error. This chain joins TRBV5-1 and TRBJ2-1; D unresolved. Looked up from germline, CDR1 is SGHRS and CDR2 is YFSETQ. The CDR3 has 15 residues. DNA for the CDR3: TGCGCCAGCAGCCCACTGGCACAACAAAACAATGGGCAGTTCTTC. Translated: CASSPLAQQNNGQFF.

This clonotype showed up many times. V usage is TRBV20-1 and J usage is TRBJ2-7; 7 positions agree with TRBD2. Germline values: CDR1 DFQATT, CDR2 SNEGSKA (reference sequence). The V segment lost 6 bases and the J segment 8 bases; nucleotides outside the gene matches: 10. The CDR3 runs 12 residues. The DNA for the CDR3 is TGCAGTGCAAGACTAGCTGAATATCAGCAGTACTTC. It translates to CSARLAEYQQYF.

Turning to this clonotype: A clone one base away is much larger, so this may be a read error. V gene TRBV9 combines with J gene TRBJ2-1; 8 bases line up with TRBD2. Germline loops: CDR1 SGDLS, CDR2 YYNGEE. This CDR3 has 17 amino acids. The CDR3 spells CASSVGPTGTRYNEQSF. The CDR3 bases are TGTGCCAGCAGCGTAGGCCCAACCGGGACTAGATACAATGAGCAGTCCTTC.

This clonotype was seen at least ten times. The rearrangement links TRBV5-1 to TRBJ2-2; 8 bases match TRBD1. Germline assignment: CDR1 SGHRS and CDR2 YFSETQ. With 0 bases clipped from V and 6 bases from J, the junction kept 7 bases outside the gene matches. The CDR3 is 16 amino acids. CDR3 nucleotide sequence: TGCGCCAGCAGCTTGGCTGTGACAGGGGCTCCCGGGGAGCTGTTTTTT. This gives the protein CASSLAVTGAPGELFF.

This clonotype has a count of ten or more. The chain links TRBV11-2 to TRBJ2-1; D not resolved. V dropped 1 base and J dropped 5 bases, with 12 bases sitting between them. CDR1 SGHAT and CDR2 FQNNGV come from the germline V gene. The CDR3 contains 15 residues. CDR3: CASSLGVEANNEQFF. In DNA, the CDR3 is TGTGCCAGCAGCTTAGGTGTAGAAGCAAACAATGAGCAGTTCTTC.

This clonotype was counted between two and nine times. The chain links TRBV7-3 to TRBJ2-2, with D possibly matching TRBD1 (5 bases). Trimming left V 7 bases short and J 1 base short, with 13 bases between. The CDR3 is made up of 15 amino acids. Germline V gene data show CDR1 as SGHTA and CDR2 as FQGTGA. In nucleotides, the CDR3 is TGTGCCAGCACCCCCAGCAGGGTGAACACCGGGGAGCTGTTTTTT. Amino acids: CASTPSRVNTGELFF.

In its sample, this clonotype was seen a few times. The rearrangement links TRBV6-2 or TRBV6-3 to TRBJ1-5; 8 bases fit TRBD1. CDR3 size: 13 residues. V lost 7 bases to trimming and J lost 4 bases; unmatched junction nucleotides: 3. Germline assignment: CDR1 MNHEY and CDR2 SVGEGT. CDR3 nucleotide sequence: TGTGCCAGCAAACGACAGGGGAATCAGCCCCAGCATTTT. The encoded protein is CASKRQGNQPQHF.

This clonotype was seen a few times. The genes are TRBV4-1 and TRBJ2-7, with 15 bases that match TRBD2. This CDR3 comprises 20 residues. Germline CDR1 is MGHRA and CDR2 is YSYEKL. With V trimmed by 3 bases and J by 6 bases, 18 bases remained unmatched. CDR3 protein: CASSQAFIQPRTSGRGEQYF. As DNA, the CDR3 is TGCGCCAGCAGCCAGGCGTTCATTCAGCCGAGGACTAGCGGGAGGGGCGAGCAGTACTTC.

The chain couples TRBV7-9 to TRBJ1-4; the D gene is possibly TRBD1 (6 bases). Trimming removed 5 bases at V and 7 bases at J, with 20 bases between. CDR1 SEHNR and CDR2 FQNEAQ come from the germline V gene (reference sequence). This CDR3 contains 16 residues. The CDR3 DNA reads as TGTGCCAGCAGCCAACTGTGGGGGGGCGAAGGTGAAAAACTGTTTTTT. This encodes CASSQLWGGEGEKLFF. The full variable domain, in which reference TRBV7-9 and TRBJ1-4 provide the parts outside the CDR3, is DTGVSQNPRHKITKRGQNVTFRCDPISEHNRLYWYRQTLGQGPEFLTYFQNEAQLEKSRLLSDRFSAERPKGSFSTLEIQRTEQGDSAMYLCASSQLWGGEGEKLFFGSGTQLSVL.

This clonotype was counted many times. The CDR3 region has the DNA TGTGCCAGCAGTTTATGGATCGGAGAGGGAGTGGACACTGAAGCTTTCTTT. Translation: CASSLWIGEGVDTEAFF. The genes are TRBV28 and TRBJ1-1, with unresolved D. Germline CDR1 is MDHEN and CDR2 is SYDVKM. This CDR3 region has 17 residues. Deletions cut 0 bases from V and 3 bases from J, with 17 bases between.

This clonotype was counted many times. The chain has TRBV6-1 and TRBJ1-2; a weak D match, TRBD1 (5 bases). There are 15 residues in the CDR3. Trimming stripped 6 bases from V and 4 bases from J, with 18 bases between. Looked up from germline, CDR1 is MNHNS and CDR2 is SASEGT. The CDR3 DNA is TGTGCCAGCAGAGATTTTAAGGGGAAAGCCTATGGCTACACCTTC. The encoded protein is CASRDFKGKAYGYTF.

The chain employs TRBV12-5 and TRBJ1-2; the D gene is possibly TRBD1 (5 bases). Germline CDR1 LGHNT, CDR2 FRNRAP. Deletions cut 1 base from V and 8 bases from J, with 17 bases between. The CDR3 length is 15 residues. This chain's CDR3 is CASGLAQGRSRGYTF. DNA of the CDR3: TGTGCTAGTGGTTTGGCGCAGGGACGGTCTCGGGGCTACACCTTC.

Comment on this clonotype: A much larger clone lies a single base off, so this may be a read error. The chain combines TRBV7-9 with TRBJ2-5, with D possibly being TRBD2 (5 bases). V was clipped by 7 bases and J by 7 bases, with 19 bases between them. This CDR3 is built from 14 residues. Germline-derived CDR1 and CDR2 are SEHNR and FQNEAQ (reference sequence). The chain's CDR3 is CASTSRAGEGTQYF. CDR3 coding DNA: TGTGCCAGCACCTCCCGGGCCGGGGAAGGGACCCAGTACTTC.

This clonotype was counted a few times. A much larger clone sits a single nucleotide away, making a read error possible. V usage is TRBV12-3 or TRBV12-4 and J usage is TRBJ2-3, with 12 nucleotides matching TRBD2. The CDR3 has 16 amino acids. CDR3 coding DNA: TGTGCCAGCAGCCCTCTAGCGGGAGGGCCGAGGGATACGCGGTATTTT. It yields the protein CASSPLAGGPRDTRYF.

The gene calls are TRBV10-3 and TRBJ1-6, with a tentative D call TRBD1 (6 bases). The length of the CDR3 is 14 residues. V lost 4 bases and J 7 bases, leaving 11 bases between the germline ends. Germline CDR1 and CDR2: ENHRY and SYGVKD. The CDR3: CAISGQEGNSPLHF. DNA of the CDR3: TGTGCCATCAGTGGACAGGAAGGCAATTCACCCCTCCACTTT.

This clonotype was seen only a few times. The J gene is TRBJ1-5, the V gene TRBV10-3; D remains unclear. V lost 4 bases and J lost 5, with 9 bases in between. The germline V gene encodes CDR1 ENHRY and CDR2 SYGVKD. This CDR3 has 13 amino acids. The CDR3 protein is CAISGAPDQPQHF. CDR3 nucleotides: TGTGCCATCAGTGGGGCCCCTGATCAGCCCCAGCATTTT.

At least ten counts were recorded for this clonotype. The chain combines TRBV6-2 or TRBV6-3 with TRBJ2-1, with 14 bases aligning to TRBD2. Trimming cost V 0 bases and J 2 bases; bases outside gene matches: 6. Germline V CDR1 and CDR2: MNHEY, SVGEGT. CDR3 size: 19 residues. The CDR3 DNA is TGTGCCAGCAGTTACTCAGGGACTAGCGGGAGTCAGGCCTACAATGAGCAGTTCTTC. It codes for CASSYSGTSGSQAYNEQFF.

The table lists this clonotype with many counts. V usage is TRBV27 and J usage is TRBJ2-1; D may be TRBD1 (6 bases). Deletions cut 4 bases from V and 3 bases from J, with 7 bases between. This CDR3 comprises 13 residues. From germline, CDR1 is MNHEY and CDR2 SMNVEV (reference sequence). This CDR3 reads CASSWTVYNEQFF. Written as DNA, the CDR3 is TGTGCCAGCAGTTGGACAGTCTACAATGAGCAGTTCTTC.

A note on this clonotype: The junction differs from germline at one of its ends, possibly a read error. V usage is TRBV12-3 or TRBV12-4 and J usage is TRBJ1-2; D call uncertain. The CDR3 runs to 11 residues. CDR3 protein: CTSSSRYGYTF. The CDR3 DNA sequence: TGTACCAGCAGCTCTCGGTATGGCTACACCTTC.

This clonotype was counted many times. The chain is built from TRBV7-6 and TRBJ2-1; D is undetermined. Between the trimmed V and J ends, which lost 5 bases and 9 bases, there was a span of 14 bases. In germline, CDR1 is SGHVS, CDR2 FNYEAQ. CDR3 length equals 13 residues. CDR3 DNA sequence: TGTGCCAGCAGCCCACCGCCGGTCGGTGAGCAGTTCTTC. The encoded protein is CASSPPPVGEQFF.

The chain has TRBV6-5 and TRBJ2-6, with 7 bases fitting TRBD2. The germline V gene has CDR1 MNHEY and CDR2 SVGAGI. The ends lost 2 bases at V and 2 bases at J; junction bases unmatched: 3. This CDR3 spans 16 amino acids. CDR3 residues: CASSYSGDTGANVLTF. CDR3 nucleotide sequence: TGTGCCAGCAGTTACAGCGGGGATACTGGGGCCAACGTCCTGACTTTC.

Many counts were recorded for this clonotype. The CDR3 loop reads CASSLGAFQETQYF. The CDR3 nucleotides are TGTGCCAGCAGCTTGGGGGCCTTCCAAGAGACCCAGTACTTC. The chain carries TRBV7-9 and TRBJ2-5, with D possibly TRBD1 on 6 matching bases. The CDR3 spans 14 residues. The V end was cut by 3 bases, the J end by 1 base, with 9 bases between. The germline gives CDR1 SEHNR, CDR2 FQNEAQ (reference sequence).

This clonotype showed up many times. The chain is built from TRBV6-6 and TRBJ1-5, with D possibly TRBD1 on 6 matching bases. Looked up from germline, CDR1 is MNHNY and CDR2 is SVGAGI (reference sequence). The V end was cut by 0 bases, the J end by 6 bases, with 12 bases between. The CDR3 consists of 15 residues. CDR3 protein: CASSYSGGGGQPQHF. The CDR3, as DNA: TGTGCCAGCAGTTACTCGGGAGGGGGAGGTCAGCCCCAGCATTTT.

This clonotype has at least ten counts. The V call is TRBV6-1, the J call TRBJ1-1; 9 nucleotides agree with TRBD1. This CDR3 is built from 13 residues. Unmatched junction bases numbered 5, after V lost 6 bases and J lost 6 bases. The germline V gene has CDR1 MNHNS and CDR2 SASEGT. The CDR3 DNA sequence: TGTGCCAGCAGGTCCGGGACAGGGCCTGAAGCTTTCTTT. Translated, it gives CASRSGTGPEAFF.

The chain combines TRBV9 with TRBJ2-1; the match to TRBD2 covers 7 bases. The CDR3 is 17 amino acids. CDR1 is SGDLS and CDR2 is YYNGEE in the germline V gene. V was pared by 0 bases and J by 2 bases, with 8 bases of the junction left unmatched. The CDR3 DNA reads TGTGCCAGCAGCGTAGTCTTTCCGGGAGGCCCCTACAATGAGCAGTTCTTC. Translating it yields CASSVVFPGGPYNEQFF.

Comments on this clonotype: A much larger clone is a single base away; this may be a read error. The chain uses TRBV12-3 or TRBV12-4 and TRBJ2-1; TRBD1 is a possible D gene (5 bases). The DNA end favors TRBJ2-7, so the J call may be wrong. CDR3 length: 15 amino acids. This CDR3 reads CASSPNLDSYNEQYF. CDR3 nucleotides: TGTGCCAGCAGCCCCAACCTTGACAGCTACAATGAGCAGTACTTC.